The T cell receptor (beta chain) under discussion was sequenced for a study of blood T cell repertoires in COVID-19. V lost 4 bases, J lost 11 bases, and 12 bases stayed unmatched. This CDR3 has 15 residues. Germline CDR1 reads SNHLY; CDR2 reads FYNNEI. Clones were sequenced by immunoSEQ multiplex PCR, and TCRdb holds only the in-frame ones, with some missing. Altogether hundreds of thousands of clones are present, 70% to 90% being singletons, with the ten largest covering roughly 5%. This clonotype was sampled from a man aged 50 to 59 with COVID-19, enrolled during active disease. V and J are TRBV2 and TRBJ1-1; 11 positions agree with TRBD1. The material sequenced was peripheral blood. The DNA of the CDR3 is TGTGCCAGCAGTGCCCCGGGACAGGGGGGTCGAGGGGCTTTCTTT. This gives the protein CASSAPGQGGRGAFF. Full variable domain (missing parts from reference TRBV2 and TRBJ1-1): EPEVTQTPSHQVTQMGQEVILRCVPISNHLYFYWYRQILGQKVEFLVSFYNNEISEKSEIFDDQFSVERPDGSNFTLKIRSTKLEDSAMYFCASSAPGQGGRGAFFGQGTRLTVV.